This TCR beta chain was profiled in a study of blood T cells in healthy people across ages. Study-wide context: Capture by template switching was about one barcoded beta molecule per two T cells. Study-level points and caveats: Naive T cell percentage showed a strong correlation with the diversity of TCR beta. A greater number of naive CD4+ cells and higher diversity distinguished long-lived donors from aged donors.

CDR3 length equals 16 residues. From germline, CDR1 is MGHRA and CDR2 YSYEKL. Primed by a sample-barcoded 5' primer and a J-beta primer mix, a second PCR proceeded for about 6 to 11 cycles. TCRdb re-derived calls from the 5' RACE reads in MiXCR, one entry per CDR3 protein. The sample has 380,000 or so distinct CDR3 sequences, approximately 52% seen once. Donors were systemically healthy Caucasian individuals from Russia aged roughly 6 to 95 years. Of note for this clonotype: Its specificity is unknown.

The chain joins TRBV4-1 to TRBJ2-5; D might be TRBD1 (6 bases). Gene TRBJ2-7 matches the end of the DNA better, so the J call may be wrong. The receptor was isolated from a man in his 60s in good health. The material sequenced was blood. The CDR3 DNA reads TGCGCCAGCAGCCAAGATTCGCAGGGACATATCTACGAGCAGTACTTC. Translation: CASSQDSQGHIYEQYF.